This TCR beta chain was identified during a study of Ad26.COV2.S vaccination and SARS-CoV-2 variants. Assay: immunoSEQ multiplex PCR; the TCRdb copy retains only in-frame clones and omits some. The sample comprises about 350,000 clones, about nine tenths of which are singletons, and about 6.4% rests with the top ten. Treatment noted: roughly 20 received Ad26.COV2.S at low or high dose, single or two shots; 5 received placebo; per-sample allocation not given. Samples came from day 63 after the first vaccine or placebo injection. This receptor was obtained from a person between 18 and 59 years old who received the Ad26.COV2.S COVID-19 vaccine or a placebo. This sample comprised peripheral blood, obtained in a trial of Ad26.COV2.S vaccine versus placebo.

CDR3 bases: TGTGCCAGCAGCTTGACAGTCACTGAAGCTTTCTTT. As protein: CASSLTVTEAFF. V gene TRBV5-6 combines with J gene TRBJ1-1; no reliable D call. CDR1 and CDR2 (germline): SGHDT, YYEEEE. The length of the CDR3 is 12 residues. V lost 1 base to trimming and J lost 4 bases, with 5 bases between them.